Below are 30 T cell receptor beta chains sequenced from a single sample in a study of lymphopenia after photon versus proton radiotherapy. Assay: immunoSEQ multiplex PCR; the TCRdb copy retains only in-frame clones and omits some. Of tens of thousands of clones in the sample, roughly 89% were seen once. Source: peripheral blood, taken from a patient treated with proton-based radiotherapy. These receptors all come from a woman in her seventies with pancreatic cancer. Some clones in this sample may be carry-over from other donors' samples.

This clone was picked up a small number of times. The chain links TRBV30 to TRBJ1-1; unclear D gene. This CDR3 is built from 13 residues. Between the trimmed V and J ends, which lost 0 bases and 5 bases, there was a span of 10 bases. Germline CDR1 reads GTSNPN; CDR2 reads SVGIG (reference sequence). CDR3 in amino acids: CAWSVGVGTEAFF. CDR3 bases: TGTGCCTGGAGTGTTGGGGTGGGGACTGAAGCTTTCTTT.

Worth noting for this clone: Germline and junction disagree at one end, which may indicate a read error. J is TRBJ2-7 and V is TRBV18, with D perhaps matching TRBD1 (6 bases). Germline V gives CDR1 KGHSH, CDR2 LQKENI. The length of the CDR3 is 13 residues. In DNA, the CDR3 is TGTGCCAGCTCTCCACAGGGATATAGGGAGCAGTACTTC. Translating gives CASSPQGYREQYF.

The V call is TRBV28, the J call TRBJ1-1; 7 nucleotides match TRBD1. The V gene's germline CDR1 is MDHEN and CDR2 SYDVKM. The CDR3 has 13 residues. V lost 8 bases, J lost 1 base, and 4 bases stayed unmatched. The CDR3 loop reads CASRDSANTEAFF. CDR3 DNA: TGTGCCAGCCGGGACAGCGCGAACACTGAAGCTTTCTTT.

This clone turned up a few times. The rearrangement uses TRBV9 and TRBJ2-7; 8 bases are a match to TRBD1. V dropped 2 bases and J dropped 1; count of bases not matched to a gene: 8. This CDR3 region has 16 residues. The germline V gene encodes CDR1 SGDLS and CDR2 YYNGEE. CDR3 sequence reads: CASSVEGQDPSYEQYF. CDR3 coding DNA: TGTGCCAGCAGCGTTGAGGGACAGGATCCTTCCTACGAGCAGTACTTC.

This clone has a single count. V gene TRBV4-3 combines with J gene TRBJ1-2; D unresolved. V dropped 0 bases and J dropped 8 bases, with 16 bases sitting between them. From germline, CDR1 is LGHNA and CDR2 YSLEER. This CDR3 region has 15 residues. The CDR3 DNA sequence: TGCGCCAGCAGCCAAGATCTGACGGCTCCTGGGGGCTACACCTTC. This encodes CASSQDLTAPGGYTF.

The rearrangement joins TRBV27 to TRBJ2-1; TRBD1 matches 9 bases. This CDR3 has 16 residues. The ends lost 4 bases at V and 6 bases at J; junction bases unmatched: 10. Germline V gene lookup returns CDR1 MNHEY and CDR2 SMNVEV (reference sequence). CDR3 protein: CASSSIPGQGLNEQFF. In DNA form, the CDR3 reads TGTGCCAGCAGTTCAATCCCGGGACAGGGACTCAATGAGCAGTTCTTC.

The chain carries TRBV19 and TRBJ2-1; D is unresolved. The CDR3 extends over 17 amino acids. CDR1 and CDR2 (germline): LNHDA, SQIVND (reference sequence). The germline V and J ends were trimmed by 1 base and 5 bases, with 18 bases remaining between them. CDR3: CASSIAANRAFDNEQFF. The DNA for the CDR3 is TGTGCCAGTAGTATAGCGGCGAACCGGGCTTTCGACAATGAGCAGTTCTTC.

The chain links TRBV18 to TRBJ2-7; 9 bases agree with TRBD1. The CDR3 totals 14 residues. With 4 bases clipped from V and 5 bases from J, the junction kept 6 bases outside the gene matches. Per germline, CDR1 KGHSH and CDR2 LQKENI. CDR3 DNA: TGTGCCAGCTCACTACGCCGGGACAGGGACGAGCAGTACTTC. Translation: CASSLRRDRDEQYF. Complete variable domain (other parts from reference TRBV18 and TRBJ2-7): NAGVMQNPRHLVRRRGQEARLRCSPMKGHSHVYWYRQLPEEGLKFMVYLQKENIIDESGMPKERFSAEFPKEGPSILRIQQVVRGDSAAYFCASSLRRDRDEQYFGPGTRLTVT.

The chain has TRBV7-2 and TRBJ2-1, with D hard to call. Germline V gives CDR1 SGHTA, CDR2 FQGNSA. V was cut by 3 bases and J by 7 bases, with 10 bases left in between. CDR3 length: 13 amino acids. The DNA for the CDR3 is TGTGCCAGCAGCTTTGGTCAAGCAAATGAGCAGTTCTTC. It translates to CASSFGQANEQFF.

The J gene is TRBJ1-5, the V gene TRBV27; D call uncertain. V gave up 6 bases and J gave up 1 base, with 7 bases separating them. The germline V gene encodes CDR1 MNHEY and CDR2 SMNVEV (reference sequence). This CDR3 spans 13 amino acids. CDR3 residues: CASRPVSNQPQHF. Written as DNA, the CDR3 is TGTGCCAGCAGGCCGGTCAGCAATCAGCCCCAGCATTTT.

J is TRBJ2-5 and V is TRBV11-3; 12 bases agree with TRBD2. The CDR3 has 16 residues. Trimming took 5 bases from V and 4 from J; bases not matched to a gene: 8. Germline values: CDR1 SGHNT, CDR2 YENEEA. DNA of the CDR3: TGTGCCAGCAGCCCCGGGGGGGGACTAGCGGGAGAGACCCAGTACTTC. Protein product: CASSPGGGLAGETQYF.

This rearrangement joins TRBV10-3 to TRBJ1-3, with 7 bases fitting TRBD1. J lost 3 bases, V lost 8 bases, and 19 bases had no gene match. This CDR3 is built from 18 residues. Germline loops: CDR1 ENHRY, CDR2 SYGVKD. The CDR3 DNA reads as TGTGCCATCTTTCCCGGACCGGGACAGCGATCTTTTGGAAACACCATATATTTT. This encodes CAIFPGPGQRSFGNTIYF.

The chain links TRBV27 to TRBJ2-7; 7 bases line up with TRBD2. Trimming removed 8 bases from V and 6 bases from J; junction bases left unmatched: 4. Germline V lookup: CDR1 MNHEY, CDR2 SMNVEV (reference sequence). The CDR3 is made up of 11 amino acids. The CDR3 here is CASGWGGEQYF. As DNA, the CDR3 is TGTGCCAGCGGCTGGGGGGGCGAGCAGTACTTC.

This chain links TRBV4-2 with TRBJ1-5; D perhaps matches TRBD1 (6 bases). CDR3 length: 17 residues. In germline, CDR1 is LGHNA, CDR2 YNFKEQ. Trimming removed 4 bases from V and 0 bases from J, with 16 bases in between. CDR3 loop: CASSRIPGQYSNQPQHF. The DNA of the CDR3 is TGTGCCAGCAGCCGAATTCCCGGACAGTATAGCAATCAGCCCCAGCATTTT.

V is TRBV28 and J is TRBJ1-2; the D gene is possibly TRBD1 (5 bases). V was cut by 6 bases and J by 5 bases, with 13 bases left in between. CDR1 and CDR2 (germline): MDHEN, SYDVKM. The CDR3 covers 13 residues. CDR3 DNA sequence: TGTGCCAGCAGGATTGGGGGAAAATATGGCTACACCTTC. This sequence encodes CASRIGGKYGYTF.

The chain carries TRBV18 and TRBJ2-7, with 7 bases matching TRBD1. The V gene's germline CDR1 is KGHSH and CDR2 LQKENI. The CDR3 is 13 residues long. V was pared by 3 bases and J by 12 bases, with 11 bases of the junction left unmatched. CDR3 sequence reads: CASSPTVDRARYF. Written as DNA, the CDR3 is TGTGCCAGCTCACCCACCGTAGACAGGGCGAGGTACTTC.

CDR3 sequence reads: CASSFPGQEHEQYF. CDR3 in DNA: TGTGCCAGCAGTTTTCCGGGACAGGAACACGAGCAGTACTTC. The chain links TRBV6-6 to TRBJ2-7; 8 bases map to TRBD1. Trimming at V came to 4 bases and at J to 5 bases, leaving 7 bases not matched to a gene. The germline gives CDR1 MNHNY, CDR2 SVGAGI (reference sequence). CDR3 length equals 14 residues.

The chain carries TRBV5-4 and TRBJ2-2; 11 bases match TRBD2. The CDR3 is 15 amino acids. V was pared by 3 bases and J by 5 bases, with 3 bases of the junction left unmatched. Germline V gives CDR1 SGHNT, CDR2 YYREEE (reference sequence). The CDR3 nucleotides are TGTGCCAGCAGCTACCCTAGCGGGAGGACCGGGGAGCTGTTTTTT. The encoded protein is CASSYPSGRTGELFF.

The chain uses TRBV27 and TRBJ2-3; D gene uncertain. V was trimmed by 8 bases and J by 4 bases, leaving 13 bases between them. The CDR3 is 13 residues long. Germline V gene sequence: CDR1 MNHEY, CDR2 SMNVEV (reference sequence). CDR3 residues: CASGSYFSDTQYF. The CDR3 nucleotides are TGTGCCAGCGGGTCCTATTTTTCAGATACGCAGTATTTT.

The chain's CDR3 is CASSLGISEQFF. The CDR3 DNA reads as TGTGCCAGCAGTTTGGGCATTAGTGAGCAGTTCTTC. This chain joins TRBV28 and TRBJ2-1; D gene unclear. Germline loops: CDR1 MDHEN, CDR2 SYDVKM. This CDR3 region has 12 residues. Trimming pared 3 bases from V and 9 bases from J, leaving 9 bases between.

The chain is built from TRBV28 and TRBJ1-5; D gene unclear. The CDR3 covers 16 residues. Germline CDR1 and CDR2: MDHEN and SYDVKM. The V end lost 7 bases, the J end lost 1 base, and 17 bases lay between the germline ends. CDR3: CASTKQRLGSNQPQHF. The CDR3 DNA reads TGTGCCAGCACCAAACAGAGACTCGGAAGCAATCAGCCCCAGCATTTT.

As regards this clone: At one end, the junction sequence differs from germline, possibly due to a read error. This sequence joins TRBV6-5 and TRBJ1-5; TRBD1 agrees at 11 bases. The CDR3 spans 12 residues. Looked up from germline, CDR1 is MNHEY and CDR2 is SVGAGI. CDR3: CASSTGQGAPAF. DNA of the CDR3: TGTGCCAGCAGTACCGGACAGGGGGCGCCCGCTTTT.

The V and J genes are TRBV7-3 and TRBJ2-2; D gene ambiguous. Deletions cut 5 bases from V and 6 bases from J, with 10 bases between. This CDR3 region has 13 residues. Germline assignment: CDR1 SGHTA and CDR2 FQGTGA. The CDR3 DNA is TGTGCCAGCAGCCCTAATCTTCCCGGGGAGCTGTTTTTT. Protein product: CASSPNLPGELFF.

The chain joins TRBV7-2 to TRBJ2-4; 8 bases map to TRBD2. The CDR3 sequence is 16 residues long. Germline CDR1 SGHTA, CDR2 FQGNSA. The V gene end was trimmed by 2 bases and the J gene end by 0 bases; junction bases not matched to a gene: 3. For the CDR3, the DNA is TGTGCCAGCAGCTTACTCCTAGCGGGAGCCAAAAACATTCAGTACTTC. Translating it yields CASSLLLAGAKNIQYF. The full variable domain, its missing parts supplied by reference TRBV7-2 and TRBJ2-4, is GAGVSQSPSNKVTEKGKDVELRCDPISGHTALYWYRQSLGQGLEFLIYFQGNSAPDKSGLPSDRFSAERTGGSVSTLTIQRTQQEDSAVYLCASSLLLAGAKNIQYFGAGTRLSVL.

The V and J genes are TRBV5-1 and TRBJ2-7; 14 positions agree with TRBD2. V shed 3 bases and J 3 bases; nucleotides not matched to a gene: 8. This CDR3 has 17 amino acids. CDR1 is SGHRS and CDR2 is YFSETQ in the germline V gene. CDR3 coding DNA: TGCGCCAGCAGCTCGGAGGGACTAGCGGGGGCTTACTACGAGCAGTACTTC. It translates to CASSSEGLAGAYYEQYF.

The V and J genes are TRBV6-1 and TRBJ1-1; D may be TRBD1 (5 bases). Germline V gene sequence: CDR1 MNHNS, CDR2 SASEGT. The CDR3 has 13 residues. V lost 7 bases and J 3 bases, leaving 12 bases between the germline ends. The CDR3 reads CASMVLGDTEAFF. The CDR3 DNA is TGTGCCAGCATGGTATTGGGGGACACTGAAGCTTTCTTT.

V and J are TRBV4-1 and TRBJ2-3; no definite D call. V lost 1 base and J lost 2, with 7 bases in between. CDR1 is MGHRA, CDR2 YSYEKL, per germline. The CDR3 has 14 residues. The CDR3 protein is CASSQGRVTDTQYF. The DNA for the CDR3 is TGCGCCAGCAGCCAAGGGCGTGTCACAGATACGCAGTATTTT.

The chain joins TRBV28 to TRBJ2-1, with 9 bases matching TRBD1. With 5 bases clipped from V and 9 bases from J, the junction kept 11 bases outside the gene matches. Looked up from germline, CDR1 is MDHEN and CDR2 is SYDVKM. This CDR3 is built from 15 residues. As DNA, the CDR3 is TGTGCCAGCAGTGGGGACAGGGCGTTAGTAAGTGAGCAGTTCTTC. Translating it yields CASSGDRALVSEQFF.

The genes are TRBV5-1 and TRBJ2-7, with 7 bases matching TRBD1. With V trimmed by 1 base and J by 9 bases, 10 bases remained unmatched. Germline V lookup: CDR1 SGHRS, CDR2 YFSETQ. The length of the CDR3 is 14 residues. CDR3 protein: CASSLRGGDDGQYF. CDR3 bases: TGCGCCAGCAGCTTGCGAGGGGGCGACGACGGGCAGTACTTC.

This rearrangement joins TRBV28 to TRBJ2-7; 9 nucleotides align to TRBD1. The germline CDR1 and CDR2 sequences are MDHEN and SYDVKM. This CDR3 spans 14 amino acids. V was clipped by 5 bases and J by 1 base; unmatched bases: 3. The CDR3 reads CASSPDRGSYEQYF. The DNA of the CDR3 is TGTGCCAGCAGTCCGGACAGGGGATCCTACGAGCAGTACTTC.